This TCR beta chain was captured in a study of T cell repertoires in cytomegalovirus infection. Whole-study context: A matching HLA type, together with CMV infection, was signaled by public TCR beta signatures.

Per germline, CDR1 SEHNR and CDR2 FQNEAQ (reference sequence). The CDR3 is 15 residues long. Deletions cut 4 bases from V and 1 base from J, with 13 bases between. To note about this clonotype: Its antigen remains unidentified.

TCRdb processed the reads anew with MiXCR; each CDR3 protein has one entry. The sample includes approximately 1,000,000 distinct CDR3 sequences, less than 40% of them seen just once. The rearrangement uses TRBV7-9 and TRBJ2-5; D may be TRBD2 (6 bases). The receptor was derived from a human donor in good health (CMV status not recorded). Some clones in this sample may be carry-over from other donors' samples. The source was cultured CD8+ T cells from PBMCs, collected from culture after CMV antigen stimulation. For the CDR3, the DNA is TGTGCCAGCAGCTACCGGGGGTCCTTCCAAGAGACCCAGTACTTC. It codes for CASSYRGSFQETQYF.